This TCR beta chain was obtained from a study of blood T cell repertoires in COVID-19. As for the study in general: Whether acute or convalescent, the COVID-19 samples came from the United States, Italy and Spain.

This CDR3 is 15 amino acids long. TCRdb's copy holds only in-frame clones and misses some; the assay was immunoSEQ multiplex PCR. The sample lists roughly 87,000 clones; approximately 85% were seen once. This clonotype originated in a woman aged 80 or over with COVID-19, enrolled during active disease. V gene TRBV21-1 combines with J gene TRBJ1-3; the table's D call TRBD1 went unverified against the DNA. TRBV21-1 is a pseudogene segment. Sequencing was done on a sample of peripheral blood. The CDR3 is CASSTDSVSGNTIYF. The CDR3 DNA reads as TGTGCCAGCAGCACCGACAGTGTCTCTGGAAACACCATATATTTT.